This T cell receptor (beta chain) was recorded in a study of blood T cell repertoires in COVID-19. Clones were read by immunoSEQ multiplex PCR, and TCRdb kept only the in-frame ones, dropping some. Of roughly 240,000 clones in the sample, roughly 82% were seen once. Germline V gene lookup returns CDR1 LNHDA and CDR2 SQIVND (reference sequence). CDR3 size: 15 residues. The V gene end was trimmed by 6 bases and the J gene end by 6 bases; junction bases not matched to a gene: 11. The clonotype originates from a woman aged 45-59 years who had recovered from COVID-19. This chain uses TRBV19 with TRBJ2-3; 8 bases line up with TRBD2. Sequenced material: PBMCs or T cells enriched from blood (not recorded which). This chain's CDR3 is CASRQTSVTLDTQYF. The CDR3 nucleotides read TGTGCCAGTAGGCAGACTAGCGTTACCCTGGATACGCAGTATTTT.